This TCR beta chain was identified in a study of blood T cell repertoires in COVID-19. CDR1 and CDR2 (germline): MNHEY, SVGAGI. With 0 bases removed from V and 2 bases from J, the gap between germline ends came to 7 bases. There are 14 residues in the CDR3. Generated by immunoSEQ multiplex PCR, the TCRdb table keeps only in-frame clones and is missing some. Of hundreds of thousands of clones listed, 86% are singletons. The sample comprised peripheral blood. This receptor was obtained from a woman in her sixties or seventies with COVID-19, enrolled during active disease. V usage is TRBV6-5 and J usage is TRBJ1-2; D is unresolved. The CDR3 nucleotides are TGTGCCAGCAGTTACTCCGGGGAGAACTATGGCTACACCTTC. Residues: CASSYSGENYGYTF.